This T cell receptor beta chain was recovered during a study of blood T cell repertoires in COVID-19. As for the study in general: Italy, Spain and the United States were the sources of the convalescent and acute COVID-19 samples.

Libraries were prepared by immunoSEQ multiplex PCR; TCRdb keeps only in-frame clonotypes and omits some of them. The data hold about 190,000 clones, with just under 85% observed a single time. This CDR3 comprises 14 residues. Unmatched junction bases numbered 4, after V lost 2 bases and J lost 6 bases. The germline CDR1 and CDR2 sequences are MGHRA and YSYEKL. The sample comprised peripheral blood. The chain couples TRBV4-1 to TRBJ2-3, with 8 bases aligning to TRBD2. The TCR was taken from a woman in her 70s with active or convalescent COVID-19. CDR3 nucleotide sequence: TGCGCCAGCAGCCAAATAGCGGGAAGGGATACGCAGTATTTT. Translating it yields CASSQIAGRDTQYF.